This TCR beta chain was retrieved from a study of blood T cell repertoires in COVID-19. The CDR3 contains 12 residues. Per germline, CDR1 SGHNT and CDR2 YENEEA. Trimming pared 4 bases from V and 5 bases from J, leaving 6 bases between. This clone was seen at least ten times. Assay used: immunoSEQ multiplex PCR; TCRdb lists only in-frame clones, some missing. This sample has about 110,000 clones, with about 75% found just once. Sequenced input: peripheral blood. The chain links TRBV11-3 to TRBJ2-1; unclear D gene. This TCR was recovered from a woman older than 75 with active or convalescent COVID-19. CDR3 in DNA: TGTGCCAGCAGCTCCGAGAACAATGAGCAGTTCTTC. It yields the protein CASSSENNEQFF.